The 21 T cell receptor beta chains reported below all come from one sample, sequenced in a study of T cells in Graves' hyperthyroidism and ophthalmopathy. TCR beta CDR3 regions were amplified from RNA transcripts. The HTBI primer set was used in a first-round RT-PCR of the TCR CDR3. TCRdb independently ran MiXCR on the multiplex PCR reads; one entry per CDR3 protein. The table lists hundreds of thousands of distinct CDR3 sequences, around 15% of them singletons, with 18% in the top ten. Source material: blood. These receptors originate from a woman under 30 with Graves' hyperthyroidism.

This sequence joins TRBV30 and TRBJ2-2; D is unresolved. V was shortened by 3 bases and J by 4 bases, with 3 bases between the two germline ends. CDR1 is GTSNPN, CDR2 SVGIG, per germline (reference sequence). The CDR3 consists of 11 residues. CDR3 nucleotides: TGTGCCTGGAGGCCCACCGGGGAGCTGTTTTTT. This gives the protein CAWRPTGELFF.

This sequence joins TRBV6-2 or TRBV6-3 and TRBJ2-7; D uncertain. Germline V gene sequence: CDR1 MNHEY, CDR2 SVGEGT. Trimming left V 5 bases short and J 4 bases short, with 9 bases between. The CDR3 loop spans 12 amino acids. DNA for the CDR3: TGTGCCAGCAGTACCCTCAGGTACGAGCAGTACTTC. It encodes CASSTLRYEQYF.

The sample holds many counts of this clonotype. The J gene is TRBJ2-5, the V gene TRBV2, with D possibly matching TRBD1 (6 bases). Germline assignment: CDR1 SNHLY and CDR2 FYNNEI. V lost 6 bases and J lost 1, with 12 bases in between. CDR3 length: 14 residues. CDR3 sequence: CASRPGVRQETQYF. CDR3 coding DNA: TGTGCCAGCAGACCAGGGGTACGCCAAGAGACCCAGTACTTC.

The table lists this clonotype with a few counts. The rearrangement joins TRBV20-1 to TRBJ2-3; D is perhaps TRBD2 (5 bases). Germline CDR1 reads DFQATT; CDR2 reads SNEGSKA (reference sequence). CDR3 length equals 12 residues. The V gene lost 0 bases and the J gene lost 8 bases, with 9 bases spanning the gap. The CDR3 DNA follows: TGCAGTGCTAGAGATCGGAGGTTTACGCAGTATTTT. It translates to CSARDRRFTQYF.

This clonotype was observed a handful of times. This sequence joins TRBV6-5 and TRBJ1-6; D possibly corresponds to TRBD1 (5 bases). CDR1 is MNHEY, CDR2 SVGAGI, per germline. Trimming took 0 bases from V and 9 from J, leaving 21 bases between them. The CDR3 runs 18 residues. CDR3 region: CASSYSRPGRTGVSPLHF. Written as DNA, the CDR3 is TGTGCCAGCAGTTACTCCCGTCCGGGGAGAACGGGGGTTTCACCCCTCCACTTT.

As to this clonotype: At one of its ends the junction is not consistent with the germline gene, which may arise from a read error. V and J are TRBV11-1 and TRBJ2-7, with a weak D call TRBD1 (5 bases). There are 15 residues in the CDR3. The V gene's germline CDR1 is SGHAT and CDR2 FQDESV (reference sequence). The CDR3 DNA is TGTGCCGGCAGCTTAGGAGCAGGGCTGACCTACGAGCAGTACTTC. It encodes CAGSLGAGLTYEQYF.

This clonotype has at least ten counts. V and J are TRBV11-2 and TRBJ2-7, with 7 bases lining up with TRBD2. After removal of 5 bases from V and 3 bases from J, the junction contained 10 bases not matched to a gene. Germline-derived CDR1 and CDR2 are SGHAT and FQNNGV. The CDR3 is 15 amino acids. The CDR3 coding sequence is TGTGCCAGCAGCCCTCGGACTAGGTTAGACTACGAGCAGTACTTC. Protein product: CASSPRTRLDYEQYF.

A few counts support this clonotype. The V gene is TRBV6-2 or TRBV6-3, the J gene TRBJ2-1; D possibly matches TRBD1 or TRBD2 (5 bases each). The V and J ends lost 5 bases and 6 bases respectively, with 26 bases between them. The CDR3 has 18 residues. The V gene's germline CDR1 is MNHEY and CDR2 SVGEGT. The CDR3, as DNA: TGTGCCAGCAGTGACAGTTGGATTACGGGCTTTGCGGGCAATGAGCAGTTCTTC. It yields the protein CASSDSWITGFAGNEQFF.

The rearrangement joins TRBV12-3 or TRBV12-4 to TRBJ2-1; D might be TRBD2 (5 bases). This CDR3 contains 15 residues. Trimming removed 5 bases at V and 3 bases at J, with 14 bases between. The CDR3 DNA follows: TGTGCCAGCAGTACCGAGGGCCGCGGCTACAATGAGCAGTTCTTC. Translation: CASSTEGRGYNEQFF.

This clonotype was detected a few times. The chain is built from TRBV6-5 and TRBJ1-1; possible D gene TRBD1, 5 bases. Per germline, CDR1 MNHEY and CDR2 SVGAGI. V lost 3 bases and J lost 4, with 12 bases in between. CDR3 length: 14 residues. CDR3 nucleotide sequence: TGTGCCAGCAGTTATCAGGGATCGATCACTGAAGCTTTCTTT. Translation gives CASSYQGSITEAFF.

The rearrangement links TRBV15 to TRBJ1-3, with D possibly matching TRBD1 (5 bases). Germline CDR1 LNHNV, CDR2 YYDKDF (reference sequence). This CDR3 has 13 amino acids. The V end lost 8 bases, the J end lost 5 bases, and 13 bases lay between the germline ends. CDR3 loop: CATRGAVRNTIYF. DNA of the CDR3: TGTGCCACCCGCGGGGCAGTGAGAAACACCATATATTTT.

This clonotype was picked up many times. The gene calls are TRBV6-2 or TRBV6-3 and TRBJ2-7; 11 positions agree with TRBD2. V shed 7 bases and J 5 bases; nucleotides not matched to a gene: 7. Germline lookup yields CDR1 MNHEY and CDR2 SVGEGT. This CDR3 is built from 14 residues. This CDR3 reads CASTIAGGPHEQYF. The CDR3 DNA sequence: TGTGCCAGCACTATAGCGGGAGGGCCCCACGAGCAGTACTTC.

The gene calls are TRBV7-9 and TRBJ2-7, with D possibly matching TRBD1 (6 bases). Trimming removed 3 bases at V and 1 base at J, with 10 bases between. This CDR3 is built from 14 residues. The germline V gene encodes CDR1 SEHNR and CDR2 FQNEAQ (reference sequence). The CDR3 nucleotides are TGTGCCAGCAGCTTTGGACAGAGGTCCTACGAGCAGTACTTC. This gives the protein CASSFGQRSYEQYF.

This clonotype was seen ten or more times. The gene calls are TRBV11-2 and TRBJ2-1, with TRBD1 matching 9 bases. The V and J ends lost 4 bases and 6 bases, in that order; junction bases with no gene match: 10. From germline, CDR1 is SGHAT and CDR2 FQNNGV. The CDR3 is 16 amino acids. The chain's CDR3 is CASSSRTGGASNEQFF. The CDR3 region has the DNA TGTGCCAGCAGCTCCAGAACAGGGGGCGCAAGCAATGAGCAGTTCTTC.

This clonotype has a count of ten or more. The chain uses TRBV11-2 and TRBJ2-7; 10 bases are a match to TRBD1. Losses at the gene ends were 7 bases for V and 7 bases for J; bases not matched to a gene: 10. This CDR3 contains 14 residues. CDR1 and CDR2 from the germline V gene are SGHAT and FQNNGV. CDR3 DNA: TGTGCCAGCATGCTGACAGGGGGCGTTGGGGAGCAGTACTTC. Its translation: CASMLTGGVGEQYF.

This clonotype appeared a few times. This chain links TRBV10-3 with TRBJ2-3; 9 bases align to TRBD2. V was clipped by 10 bases and J by 4 bases; unmatched bases: 12. Looked up from germline, CDR1 is ENHRY and CDR2 is SYGVKD. The CDR3 extends over 15 amino acids. The chain's CDR3 is CATIPGLAGPDTQYF. The CDR3 region has the DNA TGTGCCACCATTCCGGGACTAGCTGGCCCAGATACGCAGTATTTT.

This clonotype was recorded at least ten times. This chain links TRBV4-1 with TRBJ2-5, with D possibly being TRBD1 (5 bases). CDR3 length equals 14 residues. The germline CDR1 and CDR2 sequences are MGHRA and YSYEKL. Trimming shortened V by 5 bases and J by 2 bases, and 12 bases separated the two germline ends. The CDR3 DNA is TGCGCCAGCAGCACCGTGGGGCGGCAAGAGACCCAGTACTTC. This gives the protein CASSTVGRQETQYF.

This clonotype has more than one count but fewer than ten. V gene TRBV7-2 combines with J gene TRBJ1-5; D not resolved. The CDR3 is 13 residues long. V lost 7 bases and J 4 bases, leaving 11 bases between the germline ends. The germline V gene encodes CDR1 SGHTA and CDR2 FQGNSA. The CDR3 reads CASTLGRNQPQHF. In DNA form, the CDR3 reads TGTGCCAGCACCTTGGGCAGGAATCAGCCCCAGCATTTT.

This chain connects TRBV10-2 to TRBJ1-6; D perhaps matches TRBD1 (5 bases). The germline V gene has CDR1 WSHSY and CDR2 SAAADI. The germline V and J ends were trimmed by 3 bases and 10 bases, with 10 bases remaining between them. The CDR3 consists of 13 residues. The CDR3 loop reads CASSDRVGSPLHF. CDR3 nucleotides: TGCGCCAGCAGTGACAGGGTTGGATCACCCCTCCACTTT.

The chain couples TRBV13 to TRBJ2-5, with a tentative D call TRBD2 (5 bases). The CDR3 has 15 residues. The germline V and J ends were trimmed by 5 bases and 3 bases, with 16 bases remaining between them. Germline V gene sequence: CDR1 PRHDT, CDR2 FYEKMQ (reference sequence). CDR3 amino acids: CASSPAFSVEETQYF. The CDR3 DNA reads as TGTGCCAGCAGCCCCGCTTTTAGCGTCGAAGAGACCCAGTACTTC.

This clonotype was counted between two and nine times. The chain links TRBV15 to TRBJ1-5, with a tentative D call TRBD1 (6 bases). V lost 8 bases and J lost 1, with 12 bases in between. Germline CDR1 LNHNV, CDR2 YYDKDF (reference sequence). The length of the CDR3 is 14 residues. CDR3 nucleotide sequence: TGTGCCACCGGGAGCAGGGGAAGCAATCAGCCCCAGCATTTT. This gives the protein CATGSRGSNQPQHF. Drawing the rest from reference TRBV15 and TRBJ1-5, the complete variable domain is DAMVIQNPRYQVTQFGKPVTLSCSQTLNHNVMYWYQQKSSQAPKLLFHYYDKDFNNEADTPDNFQSRRPNTSFCFLDIRSPGLGDTAMYLCATGSRGSNQPQHFGDGTRLSIL.